These 31 T cell receptor beta chains originate from one sample sequenced in a study of T cell responses to AZD1222 COVID-19 vaccine. Data came from immunoSEQ multiplex PCR; TCRdb stores just in-frame clones and leaves some out. This sample has 75,000 to 95,000 clones, with around nine tenths found just once. Source: peripheral blood, taken on day 0 of AZD1222 vaccination. The receptors derive from an adult in good health.

The chain links TRBV11-2 to TRBJ2-1; 7 positions match TRBD2. CDR3 length: 14 residues. Germline V gene sequence: CDR1 SGHAT, CDR2 FQNNGV. J gave up 10 bases and V 5 bases, and 11 bases lay outside the gene matches. CDR3 amino acids: CASSRDYRGEEQFF. DNA of the CDR3: TGTGCCAGCAGCCGGGACTACCGAGGAGAGGAGCAGTTCTTC.

CDR3 in amino acids: CASSQWDSNSPLHF. In DNA form, the CDR3 reads TGTGCCAGCAGCCAATGGGACAGCAATTCACCCCTCCACTTT. The rearrangement joins TRBV3-1 (or the pseudogene TRBV3-2) to TRBJ1-6; 7 bases are a match to TRBD1. V gave up 2 bases and J gave up 7 bases; unmatched junction bases: 2. The germline V gene encodes CDR1 LGHDT and CDR2 YNNKEL (reference sequence). This CDR3 region has 14 residues.

This chain connects TRBV4-1 to TRBJ1-5; D possibly corresponds to TRBD1 (5 bases). The germline V gene has CDR1 MGHRA and CDR2 YSYEKL. The V end lost 0 bases, the J end lost 1 base, and 10 bases lay between the germline ends. The CDR3 spans 16 residues. The CDR3 nucleotides read TGCGCCAGCAGCCAAGAATACAGGAGGAGCAATCAGCCCCAGCATTTT. It specifies CASSQEYRRSNQPQHF.

This rearrangement joins TRBV7-2 to TRBJ1-5; TRBD1 matches at 9 bases. Per the germline V gene, CDR1 is SGHTA and CDR2 is FQGNSA. CDR3 length: 14 residues. V was pared by 5 bases and J by 7 bases, with 6 bases of the junction left unmatched. The CDR3 DNA is TGTGCCAGCAGCGGACAGGGGATCGGGCAGCCCCAGCATTTT. It translates to CASSGQGIGQPQHF.

This clone was seen once. V is TRBV18 and J is TRBJ2-5; no reliable D call. The germline CDR1 and CDR2 sequences are KGHSH and LQKENI. The CDR3 consists of 13 residues. V lost 3 bases and J 5 bases, leaving 10 bases between the germline ends. The CDR3 DNA sequence: TGTGCCAGCTCACCCTCTCCCCTGGAGACCCAGTACTTC. This translates into CASSPSPLETQYF.

The CDR3 reads CATSDFGAEGADTQYF. The CDR3 nucleotides read TGTGCCACCAGTGATTTCGGGGCCGAAGGAGCAGATACGCAGTATTTT. The genes are TRBV24-1 and TRBJ2-3; D may correspond to TRBD1 or TRBD2 (5 bases each). The CDR3 is made up of 16 amino acids. Germline loops: CDR1 KGHDR, CDR2 SFDVKD. V was shortened by 1 base and J by 4 bases, with 14 bases between the two germline ends.

The gene calls are TRBV28 and TRBJ1-2; a weak D match, TRBD1 (5 bases). In germline, CDR1 is MDHEN, CDR2 SYDVKM. This CDR3 is built from 14 residues. Between the trimmed V and J ends, which lost 5 bases and 8 bases, there was a span of 18 bases. As DNA, the CDR3 is TGTGCCAGCAGTCGAGGGGAGCTTGCTCGGGGCTACACCTTC. Translated: CASSRGELARGYTF.

This chain links TRBV28 with TRBJ1-1, with D uncertain. The CDR3 loop spans 14 amino acids. The germline V and J ends were trimmed by 6 bases and 5 bases, with 16 bases remaining between them. CDR1 and CDR2 from the germline V gene are MDHEN and SYDVKM. CDR3 region: CASRPGVQATEAFF. CDR3 DNA: TGTGCCAGCAGGCCCGGTGTTCAGGCTACTGAAGCTTTCTTT.

This sequence joins TRBV5-5 and TRBJ1-2; tentatively, D is TRBD1 (6 bases). Trimming removed 5 bases at V and 7 bases at J, with 18 bases between. Germline V gives CDR1 SGHKS, CDR2 YYEKEE (reference sequence). The length of the CDR3 is 14 residues. CDR3 DNA sequence: TGTGCCAGCAGGACTACAGAGGGCAGGGGTGGCTACACCTTC. It specifies CASRTTEGRGGYTF.

V gene TRBV18 combines with J gene TRBJ2-7, with 11 positions matching TRBD1. The V segment lost 1 base and the J segment 3 bases; nucleotides outside the gene matches: 8. Germline V gene data show CDR1 as KGHSH and CDR2 as LQKENI. This CDR3 contains 17 residues. The DNA for the CDR3 is TGTGCCAGCTCACCACAGGCAGGGACAGGGGGTTTCTACGAGCAGTACTTC. Amino acid sequence: CASSPQAGTGGFYEQYF.

The genes are TRBV5-1 and TRBJ2-5; the D is unclear. Germline-derived CDR1 and CDR2 are SGHRS and YFSETQ. V was trimmed by 6 bases and J by 4 bases, leaving 16 bases between them. The CDR3 length is 14 residues. The CDR3 DNA reads as TGCGCCAGCAAAACCGGACCCTCCGCAGAGACCCAGTACTTC. It specifies CASKTGPSAETQYF.

This sequence joins TRBV28 and TRBJ1-3; D unclear. The V gene's germline CDR1 is MDHEN and CDR2 SYDVKM. The length of the CDR3 is 15 residues. V was cut by 4 bases and J by 0 bases, with 10 bases left in between. The CDR3 sequence is CASSSGPISGNTIYF. DNA for the CDR3: TGTGCCAGCAGTTCGGGCCCAATCTCTGGAAACACCATATATTTT. The full variable domain, rest sourced from reference TRBV28 and TRBJ1-3, is DVKVTQSSRYLVKRTGEKVFLECVQDMDHENMFWYRQDPGLGLRLIYFSYDVKMKEKGDIPEGYSVSREKKERFSLILESASTNQTSMYLCASSSGPISGNTIYFGEGSWLTVV.

This chain links TRBV10-1 with TRBJ2-1; D may be TRBD1 (6 bases). V gave up 3 bases and J gave up 8 bases, with 17 bases separating them. Germline V lookup: CDR1 WNHNN, CDR2 SYGVQD (reference sequence). The CDR3 is made up of 15 amino acids. The CDR3 sequence is CASSERQARVDEQFF. CDR3 nucleotide sequence: TGCGCCAGCAGTGAAAGACAGGCGAGAGTGGATGAGCAGTTCTTC.

The V and J genes are TRBV19 and TRBJ1-4, with 8 bases lining up with TRBD1. Germline trimming cut 6 bases from V and 3 bases from J; bases unmatched to any gene: 3. This CDR3 region has 14 residues. Germline CDR1 is LNHDA and CDR2 is SQIVND (reference sequence). The CDR3 DNA reads TGTGCCAGTAGCCCGACAGGGGCTAATGAAAAACTGTTTTTT. Amino acid sequence: CASSPTGANEKLFF.

DNA of the CDR3: TGTGCCAGCAGTTCTGAGGACGGGGCCTACGAGCAGTACTTC. It codes for CASSSEDGAYEQYF. The rearrangement links TRBV27 to TRBJ2-7, with D maybe TRBD2 (5 bases). CDR1 and CDR2 (germline): MNHEY, SMNVEV (reference sequence). The CDR3 sequence is 14 residues long. Trimming removed 4 bases from V and 2 bases from J, with 12 bases in between.

This clone was found once. This chain connects TRBV9 to TRBJ2-5; D may correspond to TRBD1 or TRBD2 (6 bases each). Trimming took off 0 bases at V and 6 bases at J, with 15 bases between the two ends. The CDR3 is 15 amino acids. Germline V gene sequence: CDR1 SGDLS, CDR2 YYNGEE. The CDR3 DNA is TGTGCCAGCAGCGTAGAGGGGGGCCTTGTTCAGACCCAGTACTTC. Its translation: CASSVEGGLVQTQYF.

This chain connects TRBV24-1 to TRBJ1-2; no clear D. V lost 3 bases and J lost 0, with 10 bases in between. Germline V gene lookup returns CDR1 KGHDR and CDR2 SFDVKD. The CDR3 is 15 amino acids. DNA of the CDR3: TGTGCCACCAGTGATCCCCGGGTTCCTAACTATGGCTACACCTTC. This translates into CATSDPRVPNYGYTF.

The chain is built from TRBV4-3 and TRBJ1-4, with D unclear. The CDR3 totals 15 residues. In germline, CDR1 is LGHNA, CDR2 YSLEER. Trimming stripped 4 bases from V and 5 bases from J, with 14 bases between. CDR3 sequence: CASSLGGLANEKLFF. CDR3 sequence (DNA): TGCGCCAGCAGCCTTGGAGGCCTTGCAAATGAAAAACTGTTTTTT.

The genes are TRBV19 and TRBJ2-3, with 10 bases lining up with TRBD1. Germline V CDR1 and CDR2: LNHDA, SQIVND (reference sequence). V was pared by 4 bases and J by 6 bases, with 7 bases of the junction left unmatched. CDR3 size: 15 residues. CDR3 residues: CASSKDRGTQDTQYF. CDR3 bases: TGTGCCAGTAGTAAGGACAGGGGGACCCAGGATACGCAGTATTTT.

In this sample, this clone turned up a few times. V and J are TRBV6-2 or TRBV6-3 and TRBJ2-1; D is undetermined. The CDR3 contains 12 residues. From germline, CDR1 is MNHEY and CDR2 SVGEGT. Trimming pared 6 bases from V and 9 bases from J, leaving 12 bases between. The CDR3 nucleotides read TGTGCCAGCAGCCCCCGAGTGGGTGAGCAGTTCTTC. Translating it yields CASSPRVGEQFF.

The rearrangement joins TRBV18 to TRBJ1-5; 7 bases map to TRBD1. The CDR3 totals 18 residues. V shed 4 bases, J shed 0 bases, and the junction held 12 bases outside the gene matches. CDR1 is KGHSH, CDR2 LQKENI, per germline. In nucleotides, the CDR3 is TGTGCCAGCTCACGACGGGCAGGGGGGACGGATAGCAATCAGCCCCAGCATTTT. Its translation: CASSRRAGGTDSNQPQHF.

The genes are TRBV4-1 and TRBJ1-1, with D tentatively TRBD1 (5 bases). V dropped 1 base and J dropped 1 base, with 10 bases sitting between them. Germline lookup yields CDR1 MGHRA and CDR2 YSYEKL. CDR3 size: 15 residues. CDR3 coding DNA: TGCGCCAGCAGCCAAGGATGGGGCGGGAACACTGAAGCTTTCTTT. It specifies CASSQGWGGNTEAFF.

V usage is TRBV10-3 and J usage is TRBJ1-4; no clear D. The length of the CDR3 is 13 residues. CDR1 is ENHRY, CDR2 SYGVKD, per germline. V lost 5 bases and J 7 bases, leaving 11 bases between the germline ends. The CDR3 sequence: CAISPEEGEKLFF. The CDR3 DNA is TGTGCCATCAGTCCCGAGGAAGGTGAAAAACTGTTTTTT.

This chain joins TRBV15 and TRBJ1-4; D is ambiguous. Germline loops: CDR1 LNHNV, CDR2 YYDKDF (reference sequence). V was clipped by 0 bases and J by 2 bases, with 10 bases between them. The CDR3 totals 16 residues. In nucleotides, the CDR3 is TGTGCCACCAGCAGAGACCCGGCACCGACTAATGAAAAACTGTTTTTT. This encodes CATSRDPAPTNEKLFF.

J is TRBJ1-6 and V is TRBV3-1 (or the pseudogene TRBV3-2); D gene uncertain. The ends were cut back, 3 bases at V and 7 bases at J, with 16 bases in the middle. This CDR3 is built from 16 residues. The germline CDR1 and CDR2 sequences are LGHDT and YNNKEL (reference sequence). CDR3 DNA: TGTGCCAGCAGCCACACCTCTTTGCGGCCGAATTCACCCCTCCACTTT. It encodes CASSHTSLRPNSPLHF.

This chain links TRBV28 with TRBJ1-4; D is unclear. The CDR3 runs to 12 residues. Germline lookup yields CDR1 MDHEN and CDR2 SYDVKM. The V and J ends lost 4 bases and 7 bases respectively, with 7 bases between them. In DNA, the CDR3 is TGTGCCAGCAGTTCGGGGATTGAAAAACTGTTTTTT. Its translation: CASSSGIEKLFF.

The rearrangement links TRBV7-9 to TRBJ1-2; D gene ambiguous. The CDR3 totals 16 residues. From germline, CDR1 is SEHNR and CDR2 FQNEAQ (reference sequence). V was cut by 6 bases and J by 1 base, with 18 bases left in between. This chain's CDR3 is CASSSIRSGGNYGYTF. In DNA form, the CDR3 reads TGTGCCAGCAGTTCCATCCGAAGTGGTGGTAACTATGGCTACACCTTC.

This clone appeared once. This chain links TRBV19 with TRBJ2-2; D is undetermined. Looked up from germline, CDR1 is LNHDA and CDR2 is SQIVND (reference sequence). V was shortened by 1 base and J by 7 bases, with 7 bases between the two germline ends. This CDR3 contains 13 residues. The DNA of the CDR3 is TGTGCCAGTAGTATAGGAGGTTACGGGGAGCTGTTTTTT. Protein: CASSIGGYGELFF.

The V call is TRBV3-1 (or the pseudogene TRBV3-2), the J call TRBJ1-6; 8 bases agree with TRBD1. Trimming at V came to 1 base and at J to 9 bases, leaving 2 bases not matched to a gene. This CDR3 spans 14 amino acids. The germline CDR1 and CDR2 sequences are LGHDT and YNNKEL (reference sequence). The CDR3: CASSQADRGSPLHF. The CDR3 DNA follows: TGTGCCAGCAGCCAAGCCGACAGGGGTTCACCCCTCCACTTT.

V and J are TRBV28 and TRBJ1-4; a possible D gene is TRBD1 (5 bases). The CDR3 has 15 residues. Deletions cut 1 base from V and 8 bases from J, with 14 bases between. The germline gives CDR1 MDHEN, CDR2 SYDVKM. DNA for the CDR3: TGTGCCAGCAGTTTATTGCAGGGTTCGTGGGAAAAACTGTTTTTT. It specifies CASSLLQGSWEKLFF.

This clone was seen only a few times. The genes are TRBV6-1 and TRBJ2-7, with D possibly TRBD1 on 7 matching bases. Germline assignment: CDR1 MNHNS and CDR2 SASEGT. V was cut by 2 bases and J by 0 bases, with 23 bases left in between. CDR3 length: 19 residues. The CDR3 spells CASSEQAGRGFGTSYEQYF. Here the CDR3 DNA reads TGTGCCAGCAGTGAACAAGCGGGCAGGGGGTTCGGTACCTCCTACGAGCAGTACTTC.